This T cell receptor (beta chain) emerged from a study of blood T cells in healthy people across ages. Study results and caveats: Long-lived donors had more naive CD4+ cells and higher diversity than aged donors. The study could not conclusively compare naive and antigen-experienced cells, given its unsorted PBMCs. Roughly linearly, TCR beta diversity per million T cells fell as age increased.

To note about this clonotype: What it recognizes is unknown.

The authors ran a second PCR of about 6 to 11 cycles using a sample-barcoded 5' primer and a J-beta primer mix. TCRdb reprocessed the 5' RACE reads with MiXCR, giving one entry per CDR3 protein. The sample yields 800,000 to 950,000 distinct CDR3 sequences, about 44% seen once. V dropped 9 bases and J dropped 6; count of bases not matched to a gene: 13. This CDR3 spans 15 amino acids. Germline CDR1 is MNHEY and CDR2 is SVGEGT. The rearrangement joins TRBV6-2 or TRBV6-3 to TRBJ2-7; 11 bases line up with TRBD1. The source material was blood. This receptor was taken from a man aged 30 to 39 in good health. The CDR3 sequence is CASDQTGTGGSEQYF. The CDR3, as DNA: TGTGCCAGTGATCAGACCGGGACAGGGGGGTCCGAGCAGTACTTC.